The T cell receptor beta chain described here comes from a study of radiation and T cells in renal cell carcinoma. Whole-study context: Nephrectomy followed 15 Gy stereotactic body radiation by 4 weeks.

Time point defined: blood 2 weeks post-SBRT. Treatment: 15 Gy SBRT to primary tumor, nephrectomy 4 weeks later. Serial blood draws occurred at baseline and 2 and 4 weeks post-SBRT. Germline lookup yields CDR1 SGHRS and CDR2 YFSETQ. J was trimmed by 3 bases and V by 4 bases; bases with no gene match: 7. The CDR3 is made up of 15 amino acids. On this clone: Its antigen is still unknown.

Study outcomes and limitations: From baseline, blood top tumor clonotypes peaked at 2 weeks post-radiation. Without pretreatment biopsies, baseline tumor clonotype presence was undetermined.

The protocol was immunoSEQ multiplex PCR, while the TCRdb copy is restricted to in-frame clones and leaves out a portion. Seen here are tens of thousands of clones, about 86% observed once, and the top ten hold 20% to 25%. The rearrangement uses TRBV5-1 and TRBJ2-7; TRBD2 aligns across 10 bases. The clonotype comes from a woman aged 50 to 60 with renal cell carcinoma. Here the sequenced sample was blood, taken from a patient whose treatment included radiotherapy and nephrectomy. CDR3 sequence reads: CASSIGLAEFYEQYF. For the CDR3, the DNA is TGCGCCAGCAGCATTGGACTAGCGGAGTTCTACGAGCAGTACTTC. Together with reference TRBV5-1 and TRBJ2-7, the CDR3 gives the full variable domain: KAGVTQTPRYLIKTRGQQVTLSCSPISGHRSVSWYQQTPGQGLQFLFEYFSETQRNKGNFPGRFSGRQFSNSRSEMNVSTLELGDSALYLCASSIGLAEFYEQYFGPGTRLTVT.